A single sample is the source of the 22 T cell receptor beta chains below, sequenced in a study of T cell responses to AZD1222 COVID-19 vaccine. The data were produced by immunoSEQ multiplex PCR, yet TCRdb's version contains in-frame clones alone and is incomplete. The profile shows 50,000 to 65,000 clones, 86% of them singletons. Sequences were derived from peripheral blood, sampled 28 days after the second AZD1222 dose. These receptor sequences come from an adult who received the AZD1222 COVID-19 vaccine.

This clone is a singleton in its sample. The CDR3 nucleotides are TGTGCCAGCAAATCGGGGCGGTATGGCTACACCTTC. Encoded protein: CASKSGRYGYTF. The V and J genes are TRBV28 and TRBJ1-2; possible D gene TRBD1, 5 bases. The germline V and J ends were trimmed by 7 bases and 5 bases, with 11 bases remaining between them. In germline, CDR1 is MDHEN, CDR2 SYDVKM. This CDR3 comprises 12 residues.

The chain combines TRBV18 with TRBJ2-2; TRBD1 matches 9 bases. CDR3 length equals 17 residues. Germline V gene sequence: CDR1 KGHSH, CDR2 LQKENI. J was trimmed by 7 bases and V by 1 base; bases with no gene match: 10. CDR3 sequence (DNA): TGTGCCAGCTCACCACGGGCCGGGACAGGGAGTGTCGGGGAGCTGTTTTTT. It encodes CASSPRAGTGSVGELFF.

The CDR3 loop is CASSLGHPLAKNIQYF. CDR3 DNA sequence: TGTGCCAGCAGCCTGGGACACCCTCTAGCCAAAAACATTCAGTACTTC. V usage is TRBV3-1 (or the pseudogene TRBV3-2) and J usage is TRBJ2-4; possibly TRBD1 for D (6 bases). Deletions cut 4 bases from V and 0 bases from J, with 13 bases between. The germline V gene has CDR1 LGHDT and CDR2 YNNKEL (reference sequence). The CDR3 loop spans 16 amino acids.

DNA of the CDR3: TGTGCCAGCAGTGAGGGTGGAGGAATCAGCAATCAGCCCCAGCATTTT. Its translation is CASSEGGGISNQPQHF. This rearrangement joins TRBV2 to TRBJ1-5; D unresolved. Germline lookup yields CDR1 SNHLY and CDR2 FYNNEI. Trimming removed 3 bases at V and 1 base at J, with 13 bases between. This CDR3 has 16 amino acids.

Notes on this clone: Distinct nucleotide sequences in the sample also encode this CDR3. In DNA form, the CDR3 reads TGTGCCAGCAGGCGACAGGGAAACACTGAAGCTTTCTTT. It yields the protein CASRRQGNTEAFF. The chain employs TRBV28 and TRBJ1-1; 7 bases match TRBD1. Germline-derived CDR1 and CDR2 are MDHEN and SYDVKM. This CDR3 spans 13 amino acids. V gave up 6 bases and J gave up 2 bases; unmatched junction bases: 3.

This rearrangement joins TRBV18 to TRBJ1-6, with D possibly matching TRBD1 (5 bases). The CDR3 loop spans 13 amino acids. With 3 bases removed from V and 8 bases from J, the gap between germline ends came to 8 bases. CDR1 KGHSH and CDR2 LQKENI come from the germline V gene. The CDR3: CASSPGDDSPLHF. CDR3 nucleotides: TGTGCCAGCTCACCCGGGGACGATTCACCCCTCCACTTT. The variable domain in full, with the rest retrieved from reference TRBV18 and TRBJ1-6, is NAGVMQNPRHLVRRRGQEARLRCSPMKGHSHVYWYRQLPEEGLKFMVYLQKENIIDESGMPKERFSAEFPKEGPSILRIQQVVRGDSAAYFCASSPGDDSPLHFGNGTRLTVT.

The chain uses TRBV28 and TRBJ1-1; 7 positions match TRBD1. V dropped 5 bases and J dropped 1; count of bases not matched to a gene: 10. The CDR3 contains 16 residues. Germline V gene lookup returns CDR1 MDHEN and CDR2 SYDVKM. CDR3 in amino acids: CASSIGAPGGNTEAFF. The DNA of the CDR3 is TGTGCCAGCAGTATAGGGGCGCCAGGGGGGAACACTGAAGCTTTCTTT.

This chain joins TRBV19 and TRBJ2-7; TRBD1 matches at 7 bases. This CDR3 region has 13 residues. The ends lost 5 bases at V and 2 bases at J; junction bases unmatched: 3. CDR1 is LNHDA, CDR2 SQIVND, per germline (reference sequence). The CDR3 loop reads CASSFGQAYEQYF. The DNA of the CDR3 is TGTGCCAGTAGTTTCGGACAGGCCTACGAGCAGTACTTC.

The gene calls are TRBV9 and TRBJ2-7, with D possibly being TRBD2 (6 bases). The germline V gene encodes CDR1 SGDLS and CDR2 YYNGEE. There are 18 residues in the CDR3. V was shortened by 3 bases and J by 1 base, with 23 bases between the two germline ends. CDR3 nucleotides: TGTGCCAGCAGCGACGGAGGGCCGGGAGATCCACTTTCCTACGAGCAGTACTTC. As protein: CASSDGGPGDPLSYEQYF.

The CDR3 DNA sequence: TGTGCCACAGCTCGACAGGGTAGCTCTGGGGCCAACGTCCTGACTTTC. This gives the protein CATARQGSSGANVLTF. The rearrangement links TRBV10-3 to TRBJ2-6, with TRBD1 identical over 7 bases. The CDR3 consists of 16 residues. Germline V gene sequence: CDR1 ENHRY, CDR2 SYGVKD. V shed 10 bases and J 0 bases; nucleotides not matched to a gene: 9.

The gene calls are TRBV21-1 and TRBJ1-4; the table assigns TRBD1, which was not confirmed against the DNA. TRBV21-1 is given as a pseudogene. CDR3 length: 15 amino acids. CDR3 loop: CASRSIQGAGEKLFF. CDR3 nucleotide sequence: TGTGCCAGCAGATCAATACAGGGGGCAGGGGAAAAACTGTTTTTT.

The chain combines TRBV7-2 with TRBJ1-2; D possibly corresponds to TRBD1 (5 bases). The germline V gene encodes CDR1 SGHTA and CDR2 FQGNSA. The CDR3 is 12 amino acids. V shed 5 bases and J shed 4 bases, with 8 bases lying between them. CDR3 coding DNA: TGTGCCAGCAGCCCACAGGTCTATGGCTACACCTTC. Translated, it gives CASSPQVYGYTF.

The chain couples TRBV7-9 to TRBJ2-7; D is possibly TRBD1 (6 bases). This CDR3 has 16 residues. V was shortened by 1 base and J by 2 bases, with 15 bases between the two germline ends. Germline assignment: CDR1 SEHNR and CDR2 FQNEAQ (reference sequence). CDR3 sequence: CASSLGDRPVAYEQYF. CDR3 bases: TGTGCCAGCAGCTTAGGAGACAGGCCGGTTGCCTACGAGCAGTACTTC.

The J gene is TRBJ1-1, the V gene TRBV18; D may be TRBD1 (6 bases). Trimming removed 3 bases from V and 4 bases from J, with 12 bases in between. The CDR3 is 14 amino acids. Germline V CDR1 and CDR2: KGHSH, LQKENI. CDR3 in DNA: TGTGCCAGCTCACCCCAGGGGAGCGGCACTGAAGCTTTCTTT. Amino acid sequence: CASSPQGSGTEAFF.

The chain carries TRBV11-2 and TRBJ2-7; TRBD2 might be the D (7 bases). This CDR3 has 15 amino acids. The V end lost 2 bases, the J end lost 0 bases, and 11 bases lay between the germline ends. Germline V gene data show CDR1 as SGHAT and CDR2 as FQNNGV. Here the CDR3 DNA reads TGTGCCAGCAGCTTACTAGCGGACAGCTCCTACGAGCAGTACTTC. Encoded protein: CASSLLADSSYEQYF.

The genes are TRBV18 and TRBJ1-1; D call uncertain. Germline CDR1 is KGHSH and CDR2 is LQKENI. CDR3 length: 13 residues. V shed 5 bases and J shed 5 bases, with 12 bases lying between them. In DNA form, the CDR3 reads TGTGCCAGCTCATTCGGAGGTGAGACTGAAGCTTTCTTT. As protein: CASSFGGETEAFF.

The rearrangement uses TRBV11-2 and TRBJ1-1; D is undetermined. The CDR3 is 11 amino acids. V shed 7 bases and J shed 3 bases, with 6 bases lying between them. Germline V gene lookup returns CDR1 SGHAT and CDR2 FQNNGV. DNA of the CDR3: TGTGCCAGCACCATGTACACTGAAGCTTTCTTT. Translation: CASTMYTEAFF.

The chain uses TRBV20-1 and TRBJ2-1; D is unclear. The CDR3 sequence is 14 residues long. Germline V lookup: CDR1 DFQATT, CDR2 SNEGSKA (reference sequence). V lost 3 bases to trimming and J lost 5 bases, with 14 bases between them. The CDR3 loop is CSASFSPGNNEQFF. CDR3 nucleotides: TGCAGTGCTAGTTTTTCGCCGGGTAACAATGAGCAGTTCTTC.

This chain uses TRBV19 with TRBJ2-3; 13 nucleotides align to TRBD2. Germline V lookup: CDR1 LNHDA, CDR2 SQIVND (reference sequence). This CDR3 spans 16 amino acids. The CDR3 protein is CAVGLAGATSTDTQYF. CDR3 bases: TGTGCAGTTGGACTAGCGGGAGCCACTAGCACAGATACGCAGTATTTT.

The gene calls are TRBV24-1 and TRBJ2-2; D is perhaps TRBD1 or TRBD2 (6 bases each). Germline CDR1 is KGHDR and CDR2 is SFDVKD. V dropped 3 bases and J dropped 3 bases, with 13 bases sitting between them. This CDR3 has 16 residues. The CDR3 is CATSDTYREDTGELFF. The CDR3 DNA is TGTGCCACCAGTGATACCTACAGGGAGGACACCGGGGAGCTGTTTTTT.

Only a few counts were recorded for this clone. The rearrangement links TRBV7-3 to TRBJ2-2, with 9 positions matching TRBD1. The V segment lost 2 bases and the J segment 8 bases; nucleotides outside the gene matches: 9. The CDR3 is 16 residues long. Germline-derived CDR1 and CDR2 are SGHTA and FQGTGA. This chain's CDR3 is CASSLLSGQGRGELFF. The DNA of the CDR3 is TGTGCCAGCAGCTTACTATCCGGACAGGGGAGAGGGGAGCTGTTTTTT.

The chain couples TRBV5-1 to TRBJ2-5; 8 bases match TRBD1. This CDR3 has 14 residues. V lost 2 bases, J lost 5 bases, and 5 bases stayed unmatched. Germline assignment: CDR1 SGHRS and CDR2 YFSETQ. CDR3 bases: TGCGCCAGCAGCTTACCAGGGGGCGGCGAGACCCAGTACTTC. Encoded protein: CASSLPGGGETQYF.